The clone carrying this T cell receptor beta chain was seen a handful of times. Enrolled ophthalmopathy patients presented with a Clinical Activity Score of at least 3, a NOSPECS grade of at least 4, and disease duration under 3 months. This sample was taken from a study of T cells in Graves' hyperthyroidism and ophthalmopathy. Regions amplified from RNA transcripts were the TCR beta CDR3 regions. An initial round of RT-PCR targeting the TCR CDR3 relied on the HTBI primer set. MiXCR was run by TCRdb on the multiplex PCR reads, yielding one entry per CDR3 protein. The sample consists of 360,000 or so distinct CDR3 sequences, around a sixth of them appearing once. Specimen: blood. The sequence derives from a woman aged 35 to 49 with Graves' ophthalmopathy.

CDR3 DNA sequence: TGTGCCGGACTCCGCTGGGGCGAATCCTCCTATAATTCACCCCTCCACTTT. Translation gives CAGLRWGESSYNSPLHF. The rearrangement joins TRBV24-1 to TRBJ1-6; tentative D call: TRBD1 (5 bases). V was trimmed by 12 bases and J by 0 bases, leaving 20 bases between them. Germline V gene sequence: CDR1 KGHDR, CDR2 SFDVKD. CDR3 length: 17 amino acids.